The 25 T cell receptor beta chains in this list originate from one sample, sequenced in a study of blood T cell repertoires in COVID-19. Measured with immunoSEQ multiplex PCR; TCRdb has only the in-frame clones, and not every one. The sample lists under 300,000 clones; roughly nine tenths were seen once. Sequencing was carried out using PBMCs or T cells enriched from blood (not recorded which). The source of these receptors is a young woman who had recovered from COVID-19.

V and J are TRBV28 and TRBJ1-4; D perhaps matches TRBD1 (6 bases). The CDR3 extends over 15 amino acids. Trimming took 8 bases from V and 2 from J, leaving 15 bases between them. Germline V gene data show CDR1 as MDHEN and CDR2 as SYDVKM. CDR3 nucleotides: TGTGCCAGCGGCAGAACAGGGATTACTAATGAAAAACTGTTTTTT. Its protein product is CASGRTGITNEKLFF.

The chain links TRBV2 to TRBJ1-5, with a possible D match to TRBD1 (5 bases). V gave up 9 bases and J gave up 3 bases, with 15 bases separating them. The CDR3 loop spans 14 amino acids. The germline gives CDR1 SNHLY, CDR2 FYNNEI. The DNA of the CDR3 is TGTGCCAGTACCAGGGATGAGGTCAATCAGCCCCAGCATTTT. Translating gives CASTRDEVNQPQHF.

This chain connects TRBV11-2 to TRBJ2-2, with D possibly TRBD2 on 6 matching bases. CDR1 and CDR2 from the germline V gene are SGHAT and FQNNGV. The V end was cut by 5 bases, the J end by 4 bases, with 17 bases between. There are 16 residues in the CDR3. CDR3 coding DNA: TGTGCCAGCAGCCCCGCCGGGACTTTAGTCACCGGGGAGCTGTTTTTT. Protein: CASSPAGTLVTGELFF.

The sample holds a few counts of this clone. The J gene is TRBJ2-7, the V gene TRBV15, with 8 bases lining up with TRBD1. CDR1 is LNHNV, CDR2 YYDKDF, per germline (reference sequence). CDR3 length equals 13 residues. V was pared by 4 bases and J by 6 bases, with 5 bases of the junction left unmatched. CDR3 coding DNA: TGTGCCACCAGCAAACAGGGGGGCCGCGAGCAGTACTTC. Translation: CATSKQGGREQYF. Looking up the rest from reference TRBV15 and TRBJ2-7 gives the full variable domain: DAMVIQNPRYQVTQFGKPVTLSCSQTLNHNVMYWYQQKSSQAPKLLFHYYDKDFNNEADTPDNFQSRRPNTSFCFLDIRSPGLGDTAMYLCATSKQGGREQYFGPGTRLTVT.

This chain links TRBV7-2 with TRBJ1-5; tentative D call: TRBD1 (5 bases). This CDR3 has 14 residues. Between the trimmed V and J ends, which lost 5 bases and 6 bases, there was a span of 14 bases. CDR1 and CDR2 from the germline V gene are SGHTA and FQGNSA. CDR3 coding DNA: TGTGCCAGCAGCGCAACGGCGGGGGGTCAGCCCCAGCATTTT. It specifies CASSATAGGQPQHF.

The rearrangement joins TRBV7-2 to TRBJ2-7, with 7 bases that match TRBD1. CDR3 size: 14 residues. Germline trimming cut 4 bases from V and 13 bases from J; bases unmatched to any gene: 16. Looked up from germline, CDR1 is SGHTA and CDR2 is FQGNSA. CDR3 region: CASSSYTGTELIYF. The CDR3, as DNA: TGTGCCAGCAGCTCTTACACCGGGACAGAGTTAATTTACTTC.

This clone was detected only once. V is TRBV18 and J is TRBJ1-4, with D perhaps TRBD1 (6 bases). In germline, CDR1 is KGHSH, CDR2 LQKENI. V was clipped by 4 bases and J by 8 bases, with 17 bases between them. The CDR3 has 15 residues. CDR3 nucleotides: TGTGCCAGCTCACAGACGACAGGAAAGGGAGAAAAACTGTTTTTT. This encodes CASSQTTGKGEKLFF.

This clone was recorded a few times. V is TRBV19 and J is TRBJ1-2; D perhaps matches TRBD1 (5 bases). Trimming cost V 5 bases and J 5 bases, with 12 bases left between them. In germline, CDR1 is LNHDA, CDR2 SQIVND (reference sequence). The CDR3 is made up of 13 amino acids. The CDR3 reads CASSRGVGYGYTF. CDR3 coding DNA: TGTGCCAGTAGTCGGGGGGTCGGGTATGGCTACACCTTC. Full variable domain (remainder filled in from reference TRBV19 and TRBJ1-2): DGGITQSPKYLFRKEGQNVTLSCEQNLNHDAMYWYRQDPGQGLRLIYYSQIVNDFQKGDIAEGYSVSREKKESFPLTVTSAQKNPTAFYLCASSRGVGYGYTFGSGTRLTVV.

The V gene is TRBV6-5, the J gene TRBJ2-7; 9 positions match TRBD1. CDR1 is MNHEY and CDR2 is SVGAGI in the germline V gene. With 6 bases clipped from V and 5 bases from J, the junction kept 8 bases outside the gene matches. The CDR3 spans 14 residues. Here the CDR3 reads CASRETGGPHEQYF. As DNA, the CDR3 is TGTGCCAGCAGAGAGACAGGGGGGCCCCACGAGCAGTACTTC.

The gene calls are TRBV5-1 and TRBJ1-1, with 10 bases that match TRBD1. The junction had 3 bases not matched to a gene; V was cut back by 4 bases and J by 3 bases. This CDR3 comprises 14 residues. Germline V gene lookup returns CDR1 SGHRS and CDR2 YFSETQ. The CDR3 DNA reads TGCGCCAGCAGCCCCGACAGGGGGCACACTGAAGCTTTCTTT. Translating gives CASSPDRGHTEAFF.

This clone came up a few times. This chain joins TRBV10-3 and TRBJ1-5; perhaps TRBD1 as D (6 bases). The germline V gene has CDR1 ENHRY and CDR2 SYGVKD. Trimming shortened V by 1 base and J by 3 bases, and 10 bases separated the two germline ends. This CDR3 is 15 amino acids long. The CDR3 protein is CAISELAGVNQPQHF. As DNA, the CDR3 is TGTGCCATCAGTGAGTTAGCAGGGGTCAATCAGCCCCAGCATTTT.

The J gene is TRBJ1-4, the V gene TRBV5-1, with 7 bases identical to TRBD1. Germline CDR1 SGHRS, CDR2 YFSETQ. The CDR3 spans 15 residues. J lost 5 bases, V lost 0 bases, and 4 bases had no gene match. The CDR3 DNA sequence: TGCGCCAGCAGCTTGGCGGCAGGGGGGAATGAAAAACTGTTTTTT. It codes for CASSLAAGGNEKLFF.

V and J are TRBV5-1 and TRBJ1-2; D gene ambiguous. The germline V and J ends were trimmed by 3 bases and 4 bases, with 13 bases remaining between them. The germline V gene has CDR1 SGHRS and CDR2 YFSETQ. CDR3 size: 14 residues. In DNA, the CDR3 is TGCGCCAGCAGCTCCGAGGGTAGAGCCTATGGCTACACCTTC. It codes for CASSSEGRAYGYTF.

The V gene is TRBV20-1, the J gene TRBJ2-7; a possible D gene is TRBD2 (5 bases). CDR3 length: 12 amino acids. Per the germline V gene, CDR1 is DFQATT and CDR2 is SNEGSKA (reference sequence). Between the trimmed V and J ends, which lost 3 bases and 4 bases, there was a span of 10 bases. The CDR3 reads CSASTAEYEQYF. CDR3 in DNA: TGCAGTGCTAGTACAGCGGAATACGAGCAGTACTTC.

This clone appeared a few times. V is TRBV4-2 and J is TRBJ1-4; no firm D call. The CDR3 runs to 14 residues. Germline V gene lookup returns CDR1 LGHNA and CDR2 YNFKEQ. V was shortened by 2 bases and J by 0 bases, with 4 bases between the two germline ends. CDR3 nucleotide sequence: TGTGCCAGCAGCCAAAGCGCAACTAATGAAAAACTGTTTTTT. Translation: CASSQSATNEKLFF.

The rearrangement links TRBV7-5 to TRBJ1-4; the table's D call, TRBD1, was not checked against the DNA. TRBV7-5 is designated a pseudogene. CDR3 length equals 16 residues. CDR3 residues: CARSSNRGPRGEKLFF. CDR3 DNA sequence: TGTGCCAGAAGCTCCAACAGGGGGCCCAGGGGTGAAAAACTGTTTTTT.

The chain has TRBV6-5 and TRBJ2-2; 8 nucleotides agree with TRBD1. J was trimmed by 4 bases and V by 4 bases; bases with no gene match: 5. Germline CDR1 MNHEY, CDR2 SVGAGI. The CDR3 runs to 15 residues. DNA of the CDR3: TGTGCCAGCAGTTTTGGACAGGGCGGCACCGGGGAGCTGTTTTTT. It is translated as CASSFGQGGTGELFF.

The chain joins TRBV6-5 to TRBJ1-2; D might be TRBD1 (5 bases). The ends were cut back, 4 bases at V and 4 bases at J, with 10 bases in the middle. Germline assignment: CDR1 MNHEY and CDR2 SVGAGI. The CDR3 has 13 residues. The CDR3 DNA reads as TGTGCCAGCAGTTCAACCGACAGCTATGGCTACACCTTC. It specifies CASSSTDSYGYTF.

The rearrangement links TRBV6-5 to TRBJ2-7; 8 nucleotides match TRBD2. Germline-derived CDR1 and CDR2 are MNHEY and SVGAGI. This CDR3 is built from 15 residues. Germline trimming cut 0 bases from V and 4 bases from J; bases unmatched to any gene: 5. The DNA of the CDR3 is TGTGCCAGCAGTTACTCAGGGGGGACTAGTTACGAGCAGTACTTC. Its translation is CASSYSGGTSYEQYF.

The chain employs TRBV11-1 and TRBJ1-4; tentative D call: TRBD1 (5 bases). The length of the CDR3 is 15 residues. The V gene lost 2 bases and the J gene lost 3 bases, with 10 bases spanning the gap. Looked up from germline, CDR1 is SGHAT and CDR2 is FQDESV (reference sequence). DNA of the CDR3: TGTGCCAGCAGCTTAAGGGGCAGGCCTAATGAAAAACTGTTTTTT. This codes for CASSLRGRPNEKLFF.

The CDR3 DNA is TGTGCCAGCAGCTTCGGAGAGCCCTCCTATGGCTACACCTTC. As protein: CASSFGEPSYGYTF. This chain uses TRBV7-9 with TRBJ1-2; no clear D gene. This CDR3 has 14 amino acids. Germline V gene sequence: CDR1 SEHNR, CDR2 FQNEAQ (reference sequence). Trimming pared 3 bases from V and 4 bases from J, leaving 12 bases between.

V usage is TRBV9 and J usage is TRBJ1-4; TRBD1 matches 11 bases. The ends lost 3 bases at V and 7 bases at J; junction bases unmatched: 5. Germline CDR1 SGDLS, CDR2 YYNGEE. The CDR3 loop spans 15 amino acids. The CDR3 sequence is CASSASGTGGEKLFF. CDR3 sequence (DNA): TGTGCCAGCAGCGCATCCGGGACAGGGGGTGAAAAACTGTTTTTT.

On this clone itself: At the DNA level, this CDR3 is encoded by other sequences in the same sample as well. The chain uses TRBV28 and TRBJ1-6, with D tentatively TRBD1 (6 bases). Germline values: CDR1 MDHEN, CDR2 SYDVKM. The CDR3 length is 14 residues. Trimming cost V 2 bases and J 4 bases, with 6 bases left between them. DNA of the CDR3: TGTGCCAGCAGTTTACAGGGGTATAATTCACCCCTCCACTTT. It encodes CASSLQGYNSPLHF.

This chain joins TRBV10-3 and TRBJ1-2; D is possibly TRBD1 (5 bases). Germline values: CDR1 ENHRY, CDR2 SYGVKD. CDR3 length equals 12 residues. V was clipped by 4 bases and J by 8 bases, with 11 bases between them. CDR3: CAISASGYGYTF. The CDR3, as DNA: TGTGCCATCAGTGCTTCAGGGTACGGCTACACCTTC.

This rearrangement joins TRBV5-4 to TRBJ2-7; possibly TRBD1 for D (6 bases). The CDR3 covers 15 residues. The germline gives CDR1 SGHNT, CDR2 YYREEE (reference sequence). V lost 1 base, J lost 2 bases, and 13 bases lay in between. CDR3 protein: CASSLRTVSAYEQYF. As DNA, the CDR3 is TGTGCCAGCAGCTTGCGGACAGTCAGTGCCTACGAGCAGTACTTC. Looking up the rest from reference TRBV5-4 and TRBJ2-7 gives the full variable domain: ETGVTQSPTHLIKTRGQQVTLRCSSQSGHNTVSWYQQALGQGPQFIFQYYREEENGRGNFPPRFSGLQFPNYSSELNVNALELDDSALYLCASSLRTVSAYEQYFGPGTRLTVT.